This T cell receptor (beta chain) comes out of a study of blood T cell repertoires in COVID-19. Study information: The United States, Italy and Spain were the sources of the acute and convalescent COVID-19 samples.

The CDR3 spans 16 residues. Looked up from germline, CDR1 is SGHTA and CDR2 is FQGNSA. Trimming cost V 2 bases and J 0 bases, with 14 bases left between them. Method: immunoSEQ multiplex PCR; TCRdb's copy keeps in-frame clones and lacks some. The sample lists more than 300,000 clones; about nine tenths were seen once. The source of this sequence is a woman aged 25 to 45 who had recovered from COVID-19. The rearrangement joins TRBV7-2 to TRBJ2-7, with D perhaps matching TRBD2 (6 bases). The sequenced sample was PBMCs or T cells enriched from blood (not recorded which). The CDR3 spells CASSLWAGPLSYEQYF. The CDR3 DNA is TGTGCCAGCAGCTTATGGGCGGGGCCCCTCTCCTACGAGCAGTACTTC.